These T cell receptor beta chains were read from a single sample in a study of shared clonotypes between healthy human individuals. The assay was immunoSEQ multiplex PCR, and TCRdb's table has in-frame clones only and misses some. The sample includes approximately 1,000,000 clones, more than 75% of them seen just once. Source material: memory CD4+ T cells from PBMCs. These receptors were collected from a man aged 18-30 years in good health. Some clones in this sample may be carry-over from other donors' samples. CDR3s include the opening cysteine and the closing phenylalanine or tryptophan. D genes are given only for firm matches. Only some rows state a clone size, as once, few, many or a class for expanded clones.

CDR3aa: CASSPRGSGTNTEAFF
CDR3nt: TGTGCCAGCTCACCACGCGGGTCCGGTACGAACACTGAAGCTTTCTTT
abundance: .
d_gene: .
j_gene: TRBJ1-1
v_gene: TRBV18

CDR3aa: CASRETAYEQYF
CDR3nt: TGTGCCAGCAGGGAGACAGCCTACGAGCAGTACTTC
abundance: many
d_gene: .
j_gene: TRBJ2-7
v_gene: TRBV2

CDR3aa: CASSLQGQSYNEQFF
CDR3nt: TGTGCCAGCAGCTTACAGGGGCAATCCTACAATGAGCAGTTCTTC
abundance: .
d_gene: TRBD1
j_gene: TRBJ2-1
v_gene: TRBV6-5

CDR3aa: CASSEWTAPSSGNTIYF
CDR3nt: TGTGCCAGCAGTGAGTGGACAGCTCCGAGCTCTGGAAACACCATATATTTT
abundance: .
d_gene: .
j_gene: TRBJ1-3
v_gene: TRBV6-1

CDR3aa: CASSGRDSNEQFF
CDR3nt: TGTGCCAGCAGCGGCCGGGACTCCAATGAGCAGTTCTTC
abundance: few
d_gene: .
j_gene: TRBJ2-1
v_gene: TRBV9

CDR3aa: CASSLGSLQYEQYF
CDR3nt: TGCGCCAGCAGCTTGGGTTCGTTACAATACGAGCAGTACTTC
abundance: .
d_gene: .
j_gene: TRBJ2-7
v_gene: TRBV5-1

CDR3aa: CASSPRGSSEQFF
CDR3nt: TGTGCCAGCAGCCCCCGGGGTAGCAGTGAGCAGTTCTTC
abundance: many
d_gene: .
j_gene: TRBJ2-1
v_gene: TRBV11-2

CDR3aa: CASSYSGSIPNEKLFF
CDR3nt: TGTGCCAGCAGTTACTCGGGGTCCATCCCAAATGAAAAACTGTTTTTT
abundance: .
d_gene: .
j_gene: TRBJ1-4
v_gene: TRBV6-5

CDR3aa: CASSSLAGVVEQYF
CDR3nt: TGTGCCAGCAGCTCACTAGCGGGAGTCGTCGAGCAGTACTTC
abundance: .
d_gene: TRBD2
j_gene: TRBJ2-7
v_gene: TRBV6-1

CDR3aa: CASGLGQGQNTEAFF
CDR3nt: TGTGCTAGTGGTTTAGGTCAGGGGCAGAACACTGAAGCTTTCTTT
abundance: .
d_gene: .
j_gene: TRBJ1-1
v_gene: TRBV12-5

CDR3aa: CASSGNRLAGAYEQYF
CDR3nt: TGTGCCAGCAGTGGGAATAGACTAGCGGGAGCCTACGAGCAGTACTTC
abundance: .
d_gene: TRBD2
j_gene: TRBJ2-7
v_gene: TRBV6-1

CDR3aa: CASSQGQGGDEQFF
CDR3nt: TGCGCCAGCAGCCAAGGCCAGGGGGGCGATGAGCAGTTCTTC
abundance: .
d_gene: .
j_gene: TRBJ2-1
v_gene: TRBV4-3

CDR3aa: CSASSDEQFF
CDR3nt: TGCAGTGCTAGTTCTGATGAGCAGTTCTTC
abundance: once
d_gene: .
j_gene: TRBJ2-1
v_gene: TRBV20-1

CDR3aa: CASTDRGIYEQYF
CDR3nt: TGTGCCAGCACAGACAGGGGGATTTACGAGCAGTACTTC
abundance: .
d_gene: TRBD1
j_gene: TRBJ2-7
v_gene: TRBV5-4

CDR3aa: CASSYSGPYTEAFF
CDR3nt: TGTGCCAGCAGTTACTCGGGACCCTACACTGAAGCTTTCTTT
abundance: few
d_gene: .
j_gene: TRBJ1-1
v_gene: TRBV6-5

CDR3aa: CASSRAPRPLTQYF
CDR3nt: TGTGCCAGCAGCCGAGCGCCCCGGCCTCTTACGCAGTATTTT
abundance: .
d_gene: .
j_gene: TRBJ2-3
v_gene: TRBV27

CDR3aa: CASSPTVFYEQYF
CDR3nt: TGTGCCAGCAGCCCGACTGTATTCTACGAGCAGTACTTC
abundance: .
d_gene: .
j_gene: TRBJ2-7
v_gene: TRBV7-9

CDR3aa: CASGLTGSFYGYTF
CDR3nt: TGTGCCAGCGGACTAACGGGATCCTTCTATGGCTACACCTTC
abundance: .
d_gene: .
j_gene: TRBJ1-2
v_gene: TRBV28

CDR3aa: CASSLEPGAYEQYF
CDR3nt: TGTGCCAGCAGCTTGGAACCAGGGGCCTACGAGCAGTACTTC
abundance: .
d_gene: .
j_gene: TRBJ2-7
v_gene: TRBV5-4

CDR3aa: CASRTGQGVYGYTF
CDR3nt: TGTGCCAGCAGAACGGGACAGGGGGTCTATGGCTACACCTTC
abundance: .
d_gene: TRBD1
j_gene: TRBJ1-2
v_gene: TRBV28

CDR3aa: CASSLPPVGTDTQYF
CDR3nt: TGTGCCAGCAGCTTGCCGCCTGTGGGGACAGATACGCAGTATTTT
abundance: .
d_gene: .
j_gene: TRBJ2-3
v_gene: TRBV5-4

CDR3aa: CASSQRQLRGAEFPFF
CDR3nt: TGTGCCAGCAGCCAAAGGCAGCTGCGGGGGGCGGAATTCCCGTTCTTC
abundance: .
d_gene: TRBD2
j_gene: TRBJ2-1
v_gene: TRBV14

CDR3aa: CASSLGQAGDIQYF
CDR3nt: TGTGCCAGCAGCTTGGGCCAGGCGGGAGACATTCAGTACTTC
abundance: .
d_gene: TRBD2
j_gene: TRBJ2-4
v_gene: TRBV5-4

CDR3aa: CASSLGRTALQETQYF
CDR3nt: TGTGCCAGCAGCTTAGGCAGGACAGCACTCCAAGAGACCCAGTACTTC
abundance: .
d_gene: .
j_gene: TRBJ2-5
v_gene: TRBV11-1

CDR3aa: CASSRLAGEMNEQFF
CDR3nt: TGTGCCAGCAGCCGGCTAGCGGGAGAGATGAATGAGCAGTTCTTC
abundance: .
d_gene: TRBD2
j_gene: TRBJ2-1
v_gene: TRBV7-2

CDR3aa: CASSLTALAGGTNEQYF
CDR3nt: TGTGCCAGCAGTTTAACGGCCCTAGCGGGAGGGACCAACGAGCAGTACTTC
abundance: .
d_gene: TRBD2
j_gene: TRBJ2-7
v_gene: TRBV28

CDR3aa: CASSEALGGGTQYF
CDR3nt: TGTGCCAGCAGTGAAGCGCTCGGAGGGGGGACCCAGTACTTC
abundance: .
d_gene: .
j_gene: TRBJ2-5
v_gene: TRBV2

CDR3aa: CASSLSLYEQYF
CDR3nt: TGTGCCAGCAGTTTATCCCTCTACGAGCAGTACTTC
abundance: .
d_gene: .
j_gene: TRBJ2-7
v_gene: TRBV28

CDR3aa: CASSTDPPGQGYSPLHF
CDR3nt: TGTGCCAGCAGTACCGACCCACCAGGACAGGGCTATTCACCCCTCCACTTT
abundance: .
d_gene: TRBD1
j_gene: TRBJ1-6
v_gene: TRBV2

CDR3aa: CASSLGGSQGETQYF
CDR3nt: TGTGCCAGCAGTTTAGGTGGGAGTCAGGGAGAGACCCAGTACTTC
abundance: .
d_gene: .
j_gene: TRBJ2-5
v_gene: TRBV28

CDR3aa: CASSHDWNTEAFF
CDR3nt: TGTGCCAGCAGCCACGATTGGAACACTGAAGCTTTCTTT
abundance: .
d_gene: .
j_gene: TRBJ1-1
v_gene: TRBV7-2

CDR3aa: CAGSGSGELFF
CDR3nt: TGTGCCGGGTCAGGGTCCGGGGAGCTGTTTTTT
abundance: .
d_gene: .
j_gene: TRBJ2-2
v_gene: TRBV30

CDR3aa: CASSQKGPSGNTIYF
CDR3nt: TGTGCCAGCAGCCAAAAGGGACCCTCTGGAAACACCATATATTTT
abundance: few
d_gene: .
j_gene: TRBJ1-3
v_gene: TRBV7-9

CDR3aa: CASSFPLVEKEKLFF
CDR3nt: TGTGCCAGCAGCTTCCCCTTGGTAGAAAAAGAAAAACTGTTTTTT
abundance: once
d_gene: .
j_gene: TRBJ1-4
v_gene: TRBV7-9

CDR3aa: CAISESGSETQYF
CDR3nt: TGTGCCATCAGTGAGTCAGGGTCCGAGACCCAGTACTTC
abundance: .
d_gene: .
j_gene: TRBJ2-5
v_gene: TRBV10-3

CDR3aa: CAWSRPDGRNIQYF
CDR3nt: TGTGCCTGGAGTCGCCCGGATGGGAGAAACATTCAGTACTTC
abundance: .
d_gene: .
j_gene: TRBJ2-4
v_gene: TRBV30

CDR3aa: CASSPQRGGELFF
CDR3nt: TGTGCCAGCAGCCCCCAGAGGGGCGGGGAGCTGTTTTTT
abundance: .
d_gene: .
j_gene: TRBJ2-2
v_gene: TRBV11-2

CDR3aa: CASNLGGASTDTQYF
CDR3nt: TGTGCCAGCAACCTGGGAGGAGCTAGCACAGATACGCAGTATTTT
abundance: few
d_gene: .
j_gene: TRBJ2-3
v_gene: TRBV9

CDR3aa: CASSEGVFWQPQHF
CDR3nt: TGTGCCAGCAGTGAAGGAGTCTTTTGGCAGCCCCAGCATTTT
abundance: .
d_gene: .
j_gene: TRBJ1-5
v_gene: TRBV6-5

CDR3aa: CASSLWEGREQYF
CDR3nt: TGTGCCAGCAGCTTGTGGGAAGGGAGGGAGCAGTACTTC
abundance: .
d_gene: .
j_gene: TRBJ2-7
v_gene: TRBV5-8

CDR3aa: CASSLITGGPRDEQFF
CDR3nt: TGTGCCAGCAGCTTGATAACGGGAGGGCCTAGAGATGAGCAGTTCTTC
abundance: .
d_gene: TRBD2
j_gene: TRBJ2-1
v_gene: TRBV5-4

CDR3aa: CASSLTFGAAQETQYF
CDR3nt: TGTGCCAGCAGCCTGACTTTTGGTGCGGCACAAGAGACCCAGTACTTC
abundance: .
d_gene: .
j_gene: TRBJ2-5
v_gene: TRBV11-2

CDR3aa: CASSSPTKSGEKLFF
CDR3nt: TGTGCCAGCAGTTCCCCGACCAAGTCCGGTGAAAAACTGTTTTTT
abundance: many
d_gene: .
j_gene: TRBJ1-4
v_gene: TRBV6-5

CDR3aa: CSARLAGGRGTQYF
CDR3nt: TGCAGCGCTAGACTAGCGGGGGGCAGGGGTACGCAGTATTTT
abundance: .
d_gene: TRBD2
j_gene: TRBJ2-3
v_gene: TRBV29-1

CDR3aa: CASSRTVNGFGNQPQHF
CDR3nt: TGTGCCAGTTCTAGGACAGTGAACGGGTTCGGCAATCAGCCCCAGCATTTT
abundance: .
d_gene: .
j_gene: TRBJ1-5
v_gene: TRBV19

CDR3aa: CASSASRMSSYEQYF
CDR3nt: TGCGCCAGCAGCGCGAGCAGGATGAGCTCCTACGAGCAGTACTTC
abundance: .
d_gene: .
j_gene: TRBJ2-7
v_gene: TRBV4-3

CDR3aa: CAIRAAGGGNNEQFF
CDR3nt: TGTGCCATCAGGGCCGCGGGAGGGGGGAACAATGAGCAGTTCTTC
abundance: .
d_gene: TRBD2
j_gene: TRBJ2-1
v_gene: TRBV10-3

CDR3aa: CASSQGRVVTNEKLFF
CDR3nt: TGCGCCAGCAGCCAAGGTCGGGTTGTCACTAATGAAAAACTGTTTTTT
abundance: .
d_gene: .
j_gene: TRBJ1-4
v_gene: TRBV4-3

CDR3aa: CASSLGGYTSGANVLTF
CDR3nt: TGTGCCAGCTCCCTGGGAGGTTACACTTCTGGGGCCAACGTCCTGACTTTC
abundance: .
d_gene: .
j_gene: TRBJ2-6
v_gene: TRBV18

CDR3aa: CASTGRQGAEAFF
CDR3nt: TGTGCCAGCACTGGTAGGCAGGGGGCTGAAGCTTTCTTT
abundance: .
d_gene: TRBD1
j_gene: TRBJ1-1
v_gene: TRBV6-5

CDR3aa: CSVEALAKNIQYF
CDR3nt: TGCAGCGTTGAGGCCTTAGCCAAAAACATTCAGTACTTC
abundance: .
d_gene: .
j_gene: TRBJ2-4
v_gene: TRBV29-1

CDR3aa: CASSFGTSGSPQYF
CDR3nt: TGTGCCAGCAGCTTTGGGACTAGCGGGAGTCCGCAGTACTTC
abundance: .
d_gene: TRBD2
j_gene: TRBJ2-7
v_gene: TRBV5-4

CDR3aa: CASSLASGGDWGAQYF
CDR3nt: TGTGCCAGCAGCTTGGCGAGCGGAGGGGACTGGGGGGCCCAGTACTTC
abundance: once
d_gene: .
j_gene: TRBJ2-5
v_gene: TRBV5-4

CDR3aa: CASSPFTDTQYF
CDR3nt: TGTGCCAGCAGCCCCTTCACAGATACGCAGTATTTT
abundance: .
d_gene: .
j_gene: TRBJ2-3
v_gene: TRBV21-1

CDR3aa: CASSARLAGKTDTQYF
CDR3nt: TGTGCCAGCAGTGCCCGACTAGCGGGAAAGACAGATACGCAGTATTTT
abundance: .
d_gene: TRBD2
j_gene: TRBJ2-3
v_gene: TRBV2

CDR3aa: CASASAEGETQYF
CDR3nt: TGTGCCAGCGCATCTGCAGAGGGGGAGACCCAGTACTTC
abundance: .
d_gene: .
j_gene: TRBJ2-5
v_gene: TRBV11-3

CDR3aa: CASSLYGTRNQPQHF
CDR3nt: TGTGCCAGCAGCTTATATGGCACCCGCAATCAGCCCCAGCATTTT
abundance: .
d_gene: .
j_gene: TRBJ1-5
v_gene: TRBV7-2

CDR3aa: CASSVNGQGPNYGYTF
CDR3nt: TGTGCCAGCAGCGTAAACGGACAGGGGCCCAACTATGGCTACACCTTC
abundance: .
d_gene: TRBD1
j_gene: TRBJ1-2
v_gene: TRBV9

CDR3aa: CASSLGASSGANVLTF
CDR3nt: TGTGCCAGCAGCTTAGGGGCCTCGTCTGGGGCCAACGTCCTGACTTTC
abundance: .
d_gene: .
j_gene: TRBJ2-6
v_gene: TRBV5-4

CDR3aa: CASPTDSLAKPYNEQFF
CDR3nt: TGCGCCAGCCCGACGGACTCTCTGGCTAAACCTTACAATGAGCAGTTCTTC
abundance: many
d_gene: .
j_gene: TRBJ2-1
v_gene: TRBV10-1